Below, 29 T cell receptor beta chains from the same sample are listed, as sequenced in a study of CD8+CD57+ T cells in acquired aplastic anemia (dated by TCRdb to about 2018). The listed sequencing device is Illumina HiSeq 2000. Genomic DNA was used as template for profiling of TCR beta VDJ combinations and CDR3 sequences. In-frame beta chains were kept once TCRdb had trimmed the public reads at Q25 with fastp and called clones with MiXCR. Each entry is one CDR3 protein sequence, shown with its most common DNA and genes. In all, the sample holds some 200,000 distinct CDR3 sequences, and approximately 48% of those were seen once. The ten largest clones represent approximately 9.7% of the sample. The patients picked for sequencing were ones in whom flow cytometry had shown an expansion of CD8+CD57+ cells. The specimen sequenced was sorted CD4+, CD8+, or CD8+CD57+ T cells (not recorded which) from PBMCs. These receptor sequences come from a human donor with aplastic anemia.

This clonotype appeared a single time. The V and J genes are TRBV11-2 and TRBJ1-1, with D unresolved. CDR1 and CDR2 (germline): SGHAT, FQNNGV. Trimming removed 0 bases from V and 8 bases from J, with 7 bases in between. The CDR3 loop spans 12 amino acids. CDR3 loop: CASSLDTAEAFF. CDR3 in DNA: TGTGCCAGCAGCTTAGATACGGCAGAAGCTTTCTTT.

This clonotype was counted many times. V gene TRBV6-5 combines with J gene TRBJ2-3; D call uncertain. From germline, CDR1 is MNHEY and CDR2 SVGAGI. V was cut by 4 bases and J by 4 bases, with 9 bases left in between. This CDR3 spans 13 amino acids. In DNA form, the CDR3 reads TGTGCCAGCAGTTGGGTACTGGCAGATACGCAGTATTTT. It codes for CASSWVLADTQYF.

The gene calls are TRBV19 and TRBJ1-6; D may be TRBD1 (5 bases). Germline V CDR1 and CDR2: LNHDA, SQIVND (reference sequence). Trimming shortened V by 2 bases and J by 15 bases, and 8 bases separated the two germline ends. This CDR3 spans 11 amino acids. DNA of the CDR3: TGTGCCAGTAGTATATCGGGGGGCCTCCACTTT. It is translated as CASSISGGLHF.

The chain uses TRBV29-1 and TRBJ1-5; no firm D call. Germline CDR1 reads SQVTM; CDR2 reads ANQGSEA. Deletions cut 4 bases from V and 0 bases from J, with 7 bases between. The CDR3 extends over 13 amino acids. The CDR3 sequence: CSVGTGSNQPQHF. CDR3 bases: TGCAGCGTTGGGACCGGTAGCAATCAGCCCCAGCATTTT.

In its sample, this clonotype was seen many times. V and J are TRBV6-5 and TRBJ2-1; no clear D. This CDR3 spans 14 amino acids. Germline CDR1 is MNHEY and CDR2 is SVGAGI. V lost 2 bases and J lost 8, with 13 bases in between. The CDR3 reads CASSYRGIEDEQFF. The DNA for the CDR3 is TGTGCCAGCAGTTACCGCGGTATAGAGGATGAGCAGTTCTTC.

The chain combines TRBV29-1 with TRBJ2-1, with D uncertain. CDR3 length: 12 residues. Trimming took off 3 bases at V and 8 bases at J, with 11 bases between the two ends. Per the germline V gene, CDR1 is SQVTM and CDR2 is ANQGSEA. Written as DNA, the CDR3 is TGCAGCGTTGAGATCCGCCCGGATGAGCAGTTCTTC. Translated: CSVEIRPDEQFF.

V gene TRBV2 combines with J gene TRBJ2-7; unclear D gene. Trimming shortened V by 8 bases and J by 8 bases, and 13 bases separated the two germline ends. Germline V gene data show CDR1 as SNHLY and CDR2 as FYNNEI. CDR3 length: 11 amino acids. The CDR3 spells CASEYSSQQYF. For the CDR3, the DNA is TGTGCCAGCGAGTACAGTTCTCAGCAGTACTTC.

This clonotype was seen at least ten times. The chain combines TRBV24-1 with TRBJ2-1; possible D gene TRBD2, 5 bases. Between the trimmed V and J ends, which lost 5 bases and 6 bases, there was a span of 7 bases. The CDR3 has 12 amino acids. The V gene's germline CDR1 is KGHDR and CDR2 SFDVKD. CDR3 loop: CATSGRGNEQFF. The CDR3 region has the DNA TGTGCCACCAGTGGTCGGGGCAATGAGCAGTTCTTC.

There are many counts of this clonotype. The V call is TRBV18, the J call TRBJ2-5, with a weak D call TRBD2 (6 bases). Germline-derived CDR1 and CDR2 are KGHSH and LQKENI. This CDR3 region has 13 residues. Trimming cost V 1 base and J 5 bases, with 8 bases left between them. CDR3 sequence (DNA): TGTGCCAGCTCACCACAGGGGAGGGAGACCCAGTACTTC. Its protein is CASSPQGRETQYF.

The chain carries TRBV24-1 and TRBJ1-2, with D perhaps matching TRBD1 (5 bases). V was trimmed by 4 bases and J by 2 bases, leaving 10 bases between them. From germline, CDR1 is KGHDR and CDR2 SFDVKD. There are 14 residues in the CDR3. CDR3: CATSDPGQNYGYTF. CDR3 nucleotides: TGTGCCACCAGTGACCCAGGACAAAACTATGGCTACACCTTC.

The chain recombines TRBV9 with TRBJ1-2; D perhaps matches TRBD1 (5 bases). V lost 4 bases to trimming and J lost 2 bases, with 15 bases between them. The CDR3 totals 15 residues. CDR1 is SGDLS, CDR2 YYNGEE, per germline. CDR3 protein: CASSPLDTENYGYTF. CDR3 nucleotide sequence: TGTGCCAGCAGCCCACTGGACACCGAAAACTATGGCTACACCTTC.

The V call is TRBV7-8, the J call TRBJ2-5, with TRBD2 as a possible D gene (6 bases). With 3 bases removed from V and 0 bases from J, the gap between germline ends came to 11 bases. Per the germline V gene, CDR1 is SGHVS and CDR2 is FQNEAQ. This CDR3 comprises 15 residues. CDR3 DNA: TGTGCCAGCAGCTTGGGGGACTGGTACCAAGAGACCCAGTACTTC. Translating it yields CASSLGDWYQETQYF.

This clonotype was observed a handful of times. This sequence joins TRBV12-3 or TRBV12-4 and TRBJ1-3; D uncertain. Trimming removed 6 bases at V and 0 bases at J, with 15 bases between. The CDR3 consists of 16 residues. CDR3 sequence (DNA): TGTGCCAGCAGCTACTCTACAAGGGTCTCTGGAAACACCATATATTTT. It translates to CASSYSTRVSGNTIYF.

This rearrangement joins TRBV29-1 to TRBJ1-6; TRBD1 aligns across 11 bases. The junction had 5 bases not matched to a gene; V was cut back by 7 bases and J by 6 bases. The CDR3 is made up of 14 amino acids. Germline loops: CDR1 SQVTM, CDR2 ANQGSEA. CDR3 amino acids: CSGRTGGSNSPLHF. For the CDR3, the DNA is TGCAGCGGTCGGACAGGGGGCTCTAATTCACCCCTCCACTTT.

The chain has TRBV9 and TRBJ1-6; unclear D gene. Germline V gene sequence: CDR1 SGDLS, CDR2 YYNGEE. CDR3 length: 12 amino acids. The V and J ends lost 4 bases and 9 bases respectively, with 8 bases between them. As DNA, the CDR3 is TGTGCCAGCAGCCCAAGTAGTTCACCCCTCCACTTT. Its protein product is CASSPSSSPLHF.

With regard to this clonotype: One end of the junction is discordant with germline, which a read error may explain. The chain carries TRBV10-2 and TRBJ2-7, with D unclear. Germline V gene lookup returns CDR1 WSHSY and CDR2 SAAADI. This CDR3 contains 13 residues. As DNA, the CDR3 is TGTGCCAGCTCACCGGCAGCTACCTACGAGCAGTACTTC. Translating gives CASSPAATYEQYF.

This sequence joins TRBV2 and TRBJ1-3; 10 nucleotides line up with TRBD1. CDR1 and CDR2 from the germline V gene are SNHLY and FYNNEI. CDR3 length: 15 amino acids. After removal of 4 bases from V and 2 bases from J, the junction contained 2 bases not matched to a gene. The CDR3 loop is CASSGQGAPGNTIYF. The CDR3, as DNA: TGTGCCAGCAGTGGACAGGGGGCTCCTGGAAACACCATATATTTT.

This clonotype appeared many times. The V gene is TRBV19, the J gene TRBJ2-7, with TRBD1 matching 7 bases. The germline CDR1 and CDR2 sequences are LNHDA and SQIVND (reference sequence). This CDR3 is 14 amino acids long. The trim removed 3 bases at V and 2 bases at J, leaving 4 bases unmatched. CDR3 amino acids: CASSIRQGPYEQYF. The CDR3 DNA reads as TGTGCCAGTAGTATTAGACAGGGTCCCTACGAGCAGTACTTC.

This clonotype has ten or more counts. The chain couples TRBV19 to TRBJ2-1; no definite D call. V was cut by 3 bases and J by 3 bases, with 9 bases left in between. The CDR3 spans 14 residues. The germline gives CDR1 LNHDA, CDR2 SQIVND (reference sequence). For the CDR3, the DNA is TGTGCCAGTAGTATCGCAACCATCTACAATGAGCAGTTCTTC. Residues: CASSIATIYNEQFF. Filled out from reference TRBV19 and TRBJ2-1, the complete variable domain reads DGGITQSPKYLFRKEGQNVTLSCEQNLNHDAMYWYRQDPGQGLRLIYYSQIVNDFQKGDIAEGYSVSREKKESFPLTVTSAQKNPTAFYLCASSIATIYNEQFFGPGTRLTVL.

This chain uses TRBV7-2 with TRBJ2-7; TRBD1 aligns across 8 bases. V dropped 3 bases and J dropped 3; count of bases not matched to a gene: 4. Germline assignment: CDR1 SGHTA and CDR2 FQGNSA. The CDR3 has 14 amino acids. The DNA for the CDR3 is TGTGCCAGCAGCTTGGGACAGGTCTTCTACGAGCAGTACTTC. Translating gives CASSLGQVFYEQYF.

CDR3 loop: CATSSWVYDEQFF. As DNA, the CDR3 is TGTGCCACCAGCAGCTGGGTGTACGATGAGCAGTTCTTC. This chain links TRBV15 with TRBJ2-1; D is undetermined. Germline values: CDR1 LNHNV, CDR2 YYDKDF (reference sequence). Deletions cut 3 bases from V and 8 bases from J, with 11 bases between. This CDR3 has 13 amino acids.

This clonotype was detected ten times or more. The V and J genes are TRBV2 and TRBJ2-2; 9 nucleotides align to TRBD2. J lost 0 bases, V lost 4 bases, and 6 bases had no gene match. Germline V CDR1 and CDR2: SNHLY, FYNNEI. The CDR3 has 17 residues. CDR3 residues: CASSVATSGTNTGELFF. The CDR3 DNA follows: TGTGCCAGCAGTGTAGCGACTAGCGGTACGAACACCGGGGAGCTGTTTTTT.

This clonotype came up once. The V gene is TRBV2, the J gene TRBJ2-7, with TRBD1 matching over 9 bases. This CDR3 has 14 amino acids. V gave up 6 bases and J gave up 4 bases; unmatched junction bases: 7. Per the germline V gene, CDR1 is SNHLY and CDR2 is FYNNEI. CDR3 nucleotides: TGTGCCAGCAGCAGCCGGGACAGGGCTTACGAGCAGTACTTC. This encodes CASSSRDRAYEQYF.

This clonotype was seen more than once but under ten times. The CDR3 here is CSARDLGEAFF. CDR3 bases: TGCAGTGCTAGAGATCTCGGTGAAGCTTTCTTT. The chain joins TRBV20-1 to TRBJ1-1; D not certain. Trimming stripped 0 bases from V and 7 bases from J, with 6 bases between. The CDR3 loop spans 11 amino acids. Germline CDR1 reads DFQATT; CDR2 reads SNEGSKA (reference sequence).

This clonotype occurred a few times. The chain has TRBV9 and TRBJ2-5; D might be TRBD2 (6 bases). Trimming took 2 bases from V and 5 from J, leaving 13 bases between them. The germline CDR1 and CDR2 sequences are SGDLS and YYNGEE. CDR3 length equals 14 residues. The CDR3 DNA is TGTGCCAGCAGCGTGTCAGGGAGGCAGGAGACCCAGTACTTC. This sequence encodes CASSVSGRQETQYF.

In this sample, this clonotype turned up once. V and J are TRBV20-1 and TRBJ2-7; TRBD1 matches at 8 bases. Germline V lookup: CDR1 DFQATT, CDR2 SNEGSKA (reference sequence). The V segment lost 6 bases and the J segment 4 bases; nucleotides outside the gene matches: 5. The CDR3 has 12 residues. CDR3 bases: TGCAGTGCAGCAGGGGGCTTTTACGAGCAGTACTTC. It specifies CSAAGGFYEQYF.

This clonotype has a single count. This CDR3 is missing its conserved last phenylalanine or tryptophan, likely due to a read error. The chain links TRBV6-5 to TRBJ1-3; D remains ambiguous. CDR1 is MNHEY and CDR2 is SVGAGI in the germline V gene. This CDR3 spans 15 amino acids. Here the CDR3 reads CASSYSEAPGNTIYS. In DNA, the CDR3 is TGTGCCAGCAGCTACTCAGAGGCCCCCGGAAACACCATATATTCT.

This chain connects TRBV29-1 to TRBJ2-7; D is unclear. Trimming removed 6 bases at V and 4 bases at J, with 10 bases between. Germline CDR1 is SQVTM and CDR2 is ANQGSEA. This CDR3 has 11 amino acids. The CDR3 bases are TGCAGCGTATCCGGGCCTTACGAGCAGTACTTC. Amino acid sequence: CSVSGPYEQYF.

The chain carries TRBV7-8 and TRBJ2-3; D unclear. Per the germline V gene, CDR1 is SGHVS and CDR2 is FQNEAQ. V lost 5 bases to trimming and J lost 7 bases, with 10 bases between them. CDR3 length equals 12 residues. The CDR3 reads CASSPTGNTQYF. For the CDR3, the DNA is TGTGCCAGCAGCCCCACTGGGAATACGCAGTATTTT. Complete variable domain (other parts from reference TRBV7-8 and TRBJ2-3): GAGVSQSPRYKVAKRGQDVALRCDPISGHVSLFWYQQALGQGPEFLTYFQNEAQLDKSGLPSDRFFAERPEGSVSTLKIQRTQQEDSAVYLCASSPTGNTQYFGPGTRLTVL.